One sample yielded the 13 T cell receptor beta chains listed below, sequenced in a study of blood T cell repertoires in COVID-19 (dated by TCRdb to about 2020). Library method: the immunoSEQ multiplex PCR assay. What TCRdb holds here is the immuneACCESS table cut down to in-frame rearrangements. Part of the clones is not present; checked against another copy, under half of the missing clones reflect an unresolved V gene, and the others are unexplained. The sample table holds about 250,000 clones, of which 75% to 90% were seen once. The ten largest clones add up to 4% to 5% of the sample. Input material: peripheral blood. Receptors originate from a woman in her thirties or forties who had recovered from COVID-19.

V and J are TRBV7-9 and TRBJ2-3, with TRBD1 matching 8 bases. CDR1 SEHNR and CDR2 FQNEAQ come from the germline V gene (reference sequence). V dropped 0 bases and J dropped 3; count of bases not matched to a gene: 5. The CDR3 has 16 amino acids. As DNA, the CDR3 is TGTGCCAGCAGCTTAGCGGCAGGGGGCTGGACAGATACGCAGTATTTT. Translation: CASSLAAGGWTDTQYF.

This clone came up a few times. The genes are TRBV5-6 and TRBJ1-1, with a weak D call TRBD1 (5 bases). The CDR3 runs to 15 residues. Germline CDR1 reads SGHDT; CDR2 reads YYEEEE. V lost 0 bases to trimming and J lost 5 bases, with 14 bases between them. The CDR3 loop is CASSLVQGVYTEAFF. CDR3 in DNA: TGTGCCAGCAGCTTGGTCCAAGGGGTATATACTGAAGCTTTCTTT.

The chain's CDR3 is CASSSGASYEQYF. The DNA for the CDR3 is TGTGCCAGCAGCTCGGGAGCGTCCTACGAGCAGTACTTC. This rearrangement joins TRBV13 to TRBJ2-7; weak D call: TRBD2 (6 bases). This CDR3 comprises 13 residues. Germline values: CDR1 PRHDT, CDR2 FYEKMQ (reference sequence). V lost 4 bases and J lost 1, with 8 bases in between.

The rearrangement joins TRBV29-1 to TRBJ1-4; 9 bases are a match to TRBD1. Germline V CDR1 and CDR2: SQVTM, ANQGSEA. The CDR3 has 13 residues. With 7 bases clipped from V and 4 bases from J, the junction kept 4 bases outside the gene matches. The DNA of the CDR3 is TGCAGCGCTGGGGACAGGGATAATGAAAAACTGTTTTTT. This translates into CSAGDRDNEKLFF.

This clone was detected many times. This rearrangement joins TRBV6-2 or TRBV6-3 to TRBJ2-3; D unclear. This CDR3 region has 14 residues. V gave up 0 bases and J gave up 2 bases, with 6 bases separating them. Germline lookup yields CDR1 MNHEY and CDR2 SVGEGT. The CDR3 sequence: CASSYSSNTDTQYF. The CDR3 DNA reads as TGTGCCAGCAGTTACTCTAGCAACACAGATACGCAGTATTTT.

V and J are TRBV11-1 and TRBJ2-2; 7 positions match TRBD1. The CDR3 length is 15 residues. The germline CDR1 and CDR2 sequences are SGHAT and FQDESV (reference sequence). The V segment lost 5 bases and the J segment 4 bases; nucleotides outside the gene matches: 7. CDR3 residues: CASSAPGQSTGELFF. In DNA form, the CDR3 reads TGTGCCAGCAGCGCGCCGGGACAGAGCACCGGGGAGCTGTTTTTT.

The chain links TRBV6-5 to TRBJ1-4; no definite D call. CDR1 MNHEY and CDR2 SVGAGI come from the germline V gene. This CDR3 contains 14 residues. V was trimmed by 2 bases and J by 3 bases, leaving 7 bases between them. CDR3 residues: CASSYGESNEKLFF. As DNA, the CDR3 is TGTGCCAGCAGTTACGGGGAGTCTAATGAAAAACTGTTTTTT.

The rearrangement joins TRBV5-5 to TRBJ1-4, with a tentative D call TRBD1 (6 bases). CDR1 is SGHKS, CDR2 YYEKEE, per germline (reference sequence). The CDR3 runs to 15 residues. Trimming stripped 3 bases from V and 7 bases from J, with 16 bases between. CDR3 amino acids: CASSSSGTWSEKLFF. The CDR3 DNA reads TGTGCCAGCAGCTCGTCCGGGACATGGTCTGAAAAACTGTTTTTT. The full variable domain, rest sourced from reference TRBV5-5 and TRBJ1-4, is DAGVTQSPTHLIKTRGQQVTLRCSPISGHKSVSWYQQVLGQGPQFIFQYYEKEERGRGNFPDRFSARQFPNYSSELNVNALLLGDSALYLCASSSSGTWSEKLFFGSGTQLSVL.

In DNA form, the CDR3 reads TGTGCCACCAGTGATCCAATGACAGGGGGCACGCAGTATTTT. Translating gives CATSDPMTGGTQYF. The chain recombines TRBV24-1 with TRBJ2-3; 10 nucleotides agree with TRBD1. The CDR3 runs 14 residues. Per the germline V gene, CDR1 is KGHDR and CDR2 is SFDVKD. With V trimmed by 3 bases and J by 9 bases, 5 bases remained unmatched.

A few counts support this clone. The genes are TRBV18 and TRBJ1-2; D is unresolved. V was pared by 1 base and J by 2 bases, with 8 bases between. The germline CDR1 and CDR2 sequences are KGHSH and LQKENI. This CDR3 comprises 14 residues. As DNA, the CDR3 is TGTGCCAGCTCACCACGAAGAGAAAACTATGGCTACACCTTC. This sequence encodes CASSPRRENYGYTF.

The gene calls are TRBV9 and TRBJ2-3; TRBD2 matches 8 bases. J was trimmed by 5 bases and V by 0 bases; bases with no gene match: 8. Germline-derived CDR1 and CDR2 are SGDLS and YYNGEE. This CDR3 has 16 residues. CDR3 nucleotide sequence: TGTGCCAGCAGCGTAGAGGCTGGACTAGCCGGAGATACGCAGTATTTT. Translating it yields CASSVEAGLAGDTQYF.

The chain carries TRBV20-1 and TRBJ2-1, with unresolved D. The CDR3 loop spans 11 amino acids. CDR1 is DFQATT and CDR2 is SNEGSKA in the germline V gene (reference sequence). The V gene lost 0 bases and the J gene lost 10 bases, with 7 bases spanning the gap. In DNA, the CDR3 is TGCAGTGCTAGAGACCCTTCGGAGCAGTTCTTC. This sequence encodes CSARDPSEQFF.

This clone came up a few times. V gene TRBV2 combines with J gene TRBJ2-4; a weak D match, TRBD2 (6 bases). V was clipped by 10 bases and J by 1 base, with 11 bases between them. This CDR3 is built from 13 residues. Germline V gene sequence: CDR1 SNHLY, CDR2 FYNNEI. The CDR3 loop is CATEGMAKNIQYF. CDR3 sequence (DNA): TGTGCCACGGAGGGGATGGCCAAAAACATTCAGTACTTC.